The 32 T cell receptor beta chains listed next were all sequenced from one sample in a study of blood T cell repertoires in COVID-19. Generated by immunoSEQ multiplex PCR, the TCRdb table keeps only in-frame clones and is missing some. The top ten hold 2% to 3% of the sample, which has some 150,000 clones, roughly nine tenths seen once. The sample was peripheral blood. The receptor set was obtained from a woman in her 70s with acute or convalescent COVID-19.

Details on this clone: A junction end diverges from the germline sequence, so it may reflect a read error. The rearrangement links TRBV11-2 to TRBJ2-5; D not resolved. The CDR3 covers 13 residues. Per the germline V gene, CDR1 is SGHAT and CDR2 is FQNNGV. Here the CDR3 DNA reads TGTGCCAGCAGCTCCACGAACCAGGAGACCCAGTACTTC. It specifies CASSSTNQETQYF.

V and J are TRBV28 and TRBJ2-5, with no clear D. Trimming cost V 4 bases and J 4 bases, with 7 bases left between them. The CDR3 spans 12 residues. Germline-derived CDR1 and CDR2 are MDHEN and SYDVKM. The CDR3 protein is CASSSGSETQYF. DNA for the CDR3: TGTGCCAGCAGTTCAGGATCAGAGACCCAGTACTTC.

On this clone itself: The sample carries other DNA sequences with the same CDR3. This chain links TRBV5-6 with TRBJ1-5; weak D call: TRBD1 (5 bases). Germline lookup yields CDR1 SGHDT and CDR2 YYEEEE. The V and J ends lost 5 bases and 0 bases respectively, with 12 bases between them. The CDR3 is made up of 15 amino acids. In nucleotides, the CDR3 is TGTGCCAGCAGTGTTAGGGGATATAGCAATCAGCCCCAGCATTTT. Its translation: CASSVRGYSNQPQHF.

This chain joins TRBV30 and TRBJ1-1, with TRBD1 matching 12 bases. The CDR3 runs to 14 residues. V shed 7 bases and J 4 bases; nucleotides not matched to a gene: 7. Germline V lookup: CDR1 GTSNPN, CDR2 SVGIG (reference sequence). CDR3 nucleotides: TGTGCCTCCGGGACAGGGGGCTTTGGCACTGAAGCTTTCTTT. It yields the protein CASGTGGFGTEAFF.

The chain employs TRBV5-1 and TRBJ2-1; 10 bases are shared with TRBD2. CDR1 is SGHRS and CDR2 is YFSETQ in the germline V gene. This CDR3 comprises 15 residues. Unmatched junction bases numbered 12, after V lost 3 bases and J lost 12 bases. CDR3 residues: CASSSGGLAVYGQFF. In DNA form, the CDR3 reads TGCGCCAGCAGCTCGGGTGGACTAGCGGTTTATGGGCAGTTCTTC.

This chain uses TRBV13 with TRBJ1-1; perhaps TRBD1 as D (5 bases). The CDR3 runs 17 residues. CDR1 PRHDT and CDR2 FYEKMQ come from the germline V gene (reference sequence). V gave up 0 bases and J gave up 1 base, with 15 bases separating them. The CDR3 DNA follows: TGTGCCAGCAGCTTAGGCCTAAAAGGACATACGAACACTGAAGCTTTCTTT. The encoded protein is CASSLGLKGHTNTEAFF.

This chain connects TRBV5-1 to TRBJ2-2; possible D gene TRBD2, 6 bases. CDR1 is SGHRS, CDR2 YFSETQ, per germline. The CDR3 consists of 17 residues. With 4 bases removed from V and 5 bases from J, the gap between germline ends came to 21 bases. The CDR3 protein is CASSPRREGLGTGELFF. The CDR3 DNA reads TGCGCCAGCAGCCCCCGGAGGGAAGGCCTAGGGACCGGGGAGCTGTTTTTT.

V and J are TRBV19 and TRBJ1-3; TRBD1 is a possible D gene (6 bases). The germline V gene has CDR1 LNHDA and CDR2 SQIVND (reference sequence). The CDR3 covers 15 residues. The V end lost 8 bases, the J end lost 3 bases, and 17 bases lay between the germline ends. The CDR3 DNA reads as TGTGCCAGTTTACAGGGTACGACATTTGGAAACACCATATATTTT. Protein: CASLQGTTFGNTIYF. Based on the CDR3 plus reference TRBV19 and TRBJ1-3, the full variable domain is DGGITQSPKYLFRKEGQNVTLSCEQNLNHDAMYWYRQDPGQGLRLIYYSQIVNDFQKGDIAEGYSVSREKKESFPLTVTSAQKNPTAFYLCASLQGTTFGNTIYFGEGSWLTVV.

The rearrangement uses TRBV2 and TRBJ2-2; no clear D gene. Germline V gives CDR1 SNHLY, CDR2 FYNNEI. V dropped 6 bases and J dropped 1 base, with 9 bases sitting between them. The CDR3 totals 14 residues. The CDR3 loop is CASRSTRNTGELFF. CDR3 bases: TGTGCCAGCAGATCCACGAGGAACACCGGGGAGCTGTTTTTT.

The chain uses TRBV6-5 and TRBJ2-7; perhaps TRBD2 as D (6 bases). The CDR3 has 13 amino acids. V was trimmed by 11 bases and J by 2 bases, leaving 16 bases between them. In germline, CDR1 is MNHEY, CDR2 SVGAGI. CDR3 in DNA: TGTGCCTCTAAAAGCGGGTTAACCTACGAGCAGTACTTC. It translates to CASKSGLTYEQYF.

The V call is TRBV30, the J call TRBJ2-7, with 9 nucleotides matching TRBD1. This CDR3 contains 14 residues. Germline CDR1 GTSNPN, CDR2 SVGIG (reference sequence). V lost 2 bases to trimming and J lost 5 bases; unmatched junction nucleotides: 7. For the CDR3, the DNA is TGTGCCTGGAGTCTAGGGACAGGGTGGAACGAGCAGTACTTC. Amino acid sequence: CAWSLGTGWNEQYF.

The chain recombines TRBV7-9 with TRBJ1-1; D is unclear. Per the germline V gene, CDR1 is SEHNR and CDR2 is FQNEAQ (reference sequence). The CDR3 loop spans 11 amino acids. Between the trimmed V and J ends, which lost 5 bases and 8 bases, there was a span of 9 bases. The CDR3 reads CASSQAGEAFF. CDR3 DNA: TGTGCCAGCAGCCAAGCGGGGGAAGCTTTCTTT.

The genes are TRBV30 and TRBJ2-2; tentative D call: TRBD2 (6 bases). The V gene's germline CDR1 is GTSNPN and CDR2 SVGIG (reference sequence). V gave up 8 bases and J gave up 1 base, with 17 bases separating them. The CDR3 extends over 15 amino acids. As DNA, the CDR3 is TGTGCCCACCAGGCGGAGGGAAGGAACACCGGGGAGCTGTTTTTT. It encodes CAHQAEGRNTGELFF.

This clone was seen a single time. The rearrangement joins TRBV11-2 to TRBJ2-3, with 10 bases lining up with TRBD2. This CDR3 has 16 amino acids. Per the germline V gene, CDR1 is SGHAT and CDR2 is FQNNGV. The ends lost 6 bases at V and 2 bases at J; junction bases unmatched: 8. The chain's CDR3 is CASSFTAGGNTDTQYF. The CDR3 DNA reads TGTGCCAGCAGTTTTACAGCGGGGGGGAACACAGATACGCAGTATTTT.

This chain uses TRBV3-1 (or the pseudogene TRBV3-2) with TRBJ2-5, with D maybe TRBD2 (5 bases). Germline CDR1 LGHDT, CDR2 YNNKEL (reference sequence). The CDR3 has 12 amino acids. V was pared by 5 bases and J by 4 bases, with 8 bases between. The CDR3 coding sequence is TGTGCCAGCAGCTCAGGAGGAGAGACCCAGTACTTC. Protein product: CASSSGGETQYF.

This chain links TRBV6-5 with TRBJ1-5; D perhaps matches TRBD1 (5 bases). V was shortened by 6 bases and J by 4 bases, with 16 bases between the two germline ends. CDR3 length: 15 amino acids. Germline values: CDR1 MNHEY, CDR2 SVGAGI. As DNA, the CDR3 is TGTGCCAGCAGCGCCGGGGGAGGGAGGAATCAGCCCCAGCATTTT. It specifies CASSAGGGRNQPQHF.

The chain is built from TRBV28 and TRBJ1-4; 9 bases are a match to TRBD1. The ends lost 5 bases at V and 3 bases at J; junction bases unmatched: 13. This CDR3 contains 18 residues. Germline V lookup: CDR1 MDHEN, CDR2 SYDVKM. The CDR3 DNA reads as TGTGCCAGCAGTAGTCCCGGGACAGGGCGAGGGGCTAATGAAAAACTGTTTTTT. Protein product: CASSSPGTGRGANEKLFF. Drawing the rest from reference TRBV28 and TRBJ1-4, the complete variable domain is DVKVTQSSRYLVKRTGEKVFLECVQDMDHENMFWYRQDPGLGLRLIYFSYDVKMKEKGDIPEGYSVSREKKERFSLILESASTNQTSMYLCASSSPGTGRGANEKLFFGSGTQLSVL.

The chain employs TRBV16 and TRBJ1-2; no definite D call. This CDR3 region has 13 residues. The V and J ends lost 4 bases and 7 bases respectively, with 13 bases between them. Looked up from germline, CDR1 is KGHSY and CDR2 is FQNENV. This CDR3 reads CASSPAGLGGYTF. For the CDR3, the DNA is TGTGCCAGCAGCCCGGCAGGCCTCGGTGGCTACACCTTC.

The chain links TRBV28 to TRBJ1-4, with 9 positions matching TRBD1. Germline CDR1 reads MDHEN; CDR2 reads SYDVKM. After removal of 2 bases from V and 11 bases from J, the junction contained 6 bases not matched to a gene. CDR3 size: 14 residues. The CDR3 here is CASSLLGQGKKLFF. The DNA of the CDR3 is TGTGCCAGCAGTTTACTGGGACAGGGTAAGAAACTGTTTTTT.

The V and J genes are TRBV21-1 and TRBJ2-7; the DNA was not compared with TRBD2, the D call given in the table. TRBV21-1 is a listed pseudogene. CDR3 length: 19 residues. Written as DNA, the CDR3 is TGTGCCAGCAGCAAAGCGCGAAGGGACTCGACCTCCACCTCCTACGAGCAGTACGTC. It specifies CASSKARRDSTSTSYEQYV.

A few counts support this clone. The chain carries TRBV2 and TRBJ1-1; D is undetermined. Germline V gene sequence: CDR1 SNHLY, CDR2 FYNNEI. The CDR3 is 14 residues long. Trimming cost V 3 bases and J 0 bases, with 8 bases left between them. In DNA, the CDR3 is TGTGCCAGCAGTGAGAACACCTTGAACACTGAAGCTTTCTTT. Translated, it gives CASSENTLNTEAFF.

The chain recombines TRBV20-1 with TRBJ2-7, with a tentative D call TRBD1 (5 bases). The CDR3 extends over 11 amino acids. The germline V gene encodes CDR1 DFQATT and CDR2 SNEGSKA (reference sequence). Trimming stripped 2 bases from V and 6 bases from J, with 8 bases between. CDR3 coding DNA: TGCAGTGCTAGATTCAGGGTCGAGCAGTACTTC. It yields the protein CSARFRVEQYF.

This clone was counted a few times. The chain uses TRBV7-2 and TRBJ1-4, with D tentatively TRBD1 (6 bases). Germline-derived CDR1 and CDR2 are SGHTA and FQGNSA. The CDR3 is 15 amino acids. The V gene lost 1 base and the J gene lost 1 base, with 7 bases spanning the gap. The DNA of the CDR3 is TGTGCCAGCAGCTTAGGGACAGTAACTAATGAAAAACTGTTTTTT. The encoded protein is CASSLGTVTNEKLFF. Using reference TRBV7-2 and TRBJ1-4 for the parts outside the CDR3, the full variable domain is GAGVSQSPSNKVTEKGKDVELRCDPISGHTALYWYRQSLGQGLEFLIYFQGNSAPDKSGLPSDRFSAERTGGSVSTLTIQRTQQEDSAVYLCASSLGTVTNEKLFFGSGTQLSVL.

The CDR3 region is CASRKPGLTGGSLHF. The CDR3 DNA is TGTGCCAGCAGGAAACCGGGACTGACTGGGGGATCCCTCCACTTT. The rearrangement joins TRBV2 to TRBJ1-6; possibly TRBD1 for D (5 bases). The CDR3 is 15 amino acids. Trimming cost V 6 bases and J 14 bases, with 23 bases left between them. The V gene's germline CDR1 is SNHLY and CDR2 FYNNEI.

This sequence joins TRBV6-5 and TRBJ2-7; D possibly corresponds to TRBD1 (6 bases). The length of the CDR3 is 13 residues. From germline, CDR1 is MNHEY and CDR2 SVGAGI. V was clipped by 6 bases and J by 6 bases, with 15 bases between them. The CDR3, as DNA: TGTGCCAGCAGCGCAAGACAGGTTTCCGAGCAGTACGTC. Its translation is CASSARQVSEQYV.

The chain employs TRBV6-5 and TRBJ1-5; 8 bases align to TRBD1. In germline, CDR1 is MNHEY, CDR2 SVGAGI. Unmatched junction bases numbered 7, after V lost 10 bases and J lost 2 bases. The CDR3 contains 14 residues. The CDR3 here is CATSGGGGNQPQHF. The CDR3 DNA is TGTGCCACTTCAGGGGGCGGGGGCAATCAGCCCCAGCATTTT.

The chain recombines TRBV6-5 with TRBJ1-2; no reliable D call. This CDR3 spans 15 amino acids. Germline V lookup: CDR1 MNHEY, CDR2 SVGAGI. The ends were cut back, 4 bases at V and 2 bases at J, with 14 bases in the middle. In DNA, the CDR3 is TGTGCCAGCAGTTTATTCGGGAGACTCAACTATGGCTACACCTTC. Protein product: CASSLFGRLNYGYTF.

The rearrangement joins TRBV6-5 to TRBJ2-7; a possible D gene is TRBD1 (5 bases). CDR3 length equals 15 residues. Looked up from germline, CDR1 is MNHEY and CDR2 is SVGAGI. Trimming shortened V by 5 bases and J by 3 bases, and 17 bases separated the two germline ends. The CDR3 here is CASSNRLLVHYEQYF. The CDR3 region has the DNA TGTGCCAGCAGTAACAGGTTGCTAGTACACTACGAGCAGTACTTC.

The chain links TRBV2 to TRBJ2-7, with TRBD2 matching 12 bases. The V gene's germline CDR1 is SNHLY and CDR2 FYNNEI. The length of the CDR3 is 16 residues. The trim removed 5 bases at V and 2 bases at J, leaving 7 bases unmatched. The CDR3 is CASSFRTSGDPYEQYV. CDR3 nucleotides: TGTGCCAGCAGTTTCCGGACTAGCGGGGACCCCTACGAGCAGTACGTC.

The chain uses TRBV18 and TRBJ1-3; D remains ambiguous. Between the trimmed V and J ends, which lost 2 bases and 0 bases, there was a span of 11 bases. Germline V CDR1 and CDR2: KGHSH, LQKENI. CDR3 length equals 16 residues. The CDR3 DNA is TGTGCCAGCTCACCAGAACAGTTGAACTCTGGAAACACCATATATTTT. It yields the protein CASSPEQLNSGNTIYF.

V gene TRBV19 combines with J gene TRBJ1-2; D is perhaps TRBD1 (5 bases). Germline CDR1 LNHDA, CDR2 SQIVND (reference sequence). With 7 bases removed from V and 8 bases from J, the gap between germline ends came to 17 bases. CDR3 length equals 13 residues. The CDR3 is CASTTRQEGGYTF. In nucleotides, the CDR3 is TGTGCCAGTACTACCCGCCAGGAGGGGGGCTACACCTTC.

CDR3 sequence reads: CASSQEPGLVFRETQYF. CDR3 bases: TGCGCCAGCAGCCAAGAACCGGGACTAGTTTTTCGGGAGACCCAGTACTTC. The chain has TRBV4-1 and TRBJ2-5; 8 nucleotides line up with TRBD2. CDR1 and CDR2 (germline): MGHRA, YSYEKL. The CDR3 runs 17 residues. The V segment lost 0 bases and the J segment 5 bases; nucleotides outside the gene matches: 11.